Detailed here is one TCR beta chain. Antigen unknown. The sample originates from a study of OX40 agonist ivuxolimab in advanced cancers. Overall study results and limits: Clonal expansion from baseline to week 6 occurred in both CD4+ and CD8+ T cells.

The CDR3 is 16 amino acids. The trim removed 4 bases at V and 2 bases at J, leaving 9 bases unmatched. CDR1 and CDR2 from the germline V gene are SGHDT and YYEEEE. Sequencing was performed with immunoSEQ multiplex PCR; in TCRdb, only in-frame clones are kept and a portion is missing. The sample lists roughly 79,000 clones; roughly 92% were seen once. Source: CD4+ or CD8+ T cells sorted from blood, taken in a trial of the OX40 agonist ivuxolimab. The J gene is TRBJ2-7, the V gene TRBV5-6, with 10 bases fitting TRBD1. This TCR came from an adult with an advanced solid tumor such as melanoma, head and neck, liver or kidney cancer. The CDR3 nucleotides are TGTGCCAGCAGCCCTAGTTTAGGGACAGGGGCCTACGAGCAGTACTTC. Protein sequence: CASSPSLGTGAYEQYF.